Each of the 7 T cell receptor beta chains below was sequenced from the same sample in a study of CD8+CD57+ T cells in acquired aplastic anemia. Genomic DNA templated the TCR beta VDJ and CDR3 profiling. TCRdb reanalysed the reads using MiXCR and keeps one entry per CDR3 protein. The data contain 250,000 to 300,000 distinct CDR3 sequences, 45% to 70% of them singletons. The sample was sorted CD4+, CD8+, or CD8+CD57+ T cells (not recorded which) from PBMCs. These receptors all stem from a human donor with severe aplastic anemia or a healthy control (not recorded which).

Comments on this clonotype: This may arise from a read error, as a much more abundant clone is one base away. The rearrangement links TRBV7-8 to TRBJ1-6, with no clear D. Germline V lookup: CDR1 SGHVS, CDR2 FQNEAQ. This CDR3 contains 14 residues. The CDR3: CDSSLNAGDTPLRF. The CDR3 nucleotides are TGTGACAGCAGCTTAAACGCGGGCGACACACCCCTCCGCTTT. Looking up the rest from reference TRBV7-8 and TRBJ1-6 gives the full variable domain: GAGVSQSPRYKVAKRGQDVALRCDPISGHVSLFWYQQALGQGPEFLTYFQNEAQLDKSGLPSDRFFAERPEGSVSTLKIQRTQQEDSAVYLCDSSLNAGDTPLRFGNGTRLTVT.

This rearrangement joins TRBV7-8 to TRBJ2-1; unclear D gene. The CDR3 consists of 14 residues. Trimming took off 0 bases at V and 12 bases at J, with 15 bases between the two ends. Germline V gene lookup returns CDR1 SGHVS and CDR2 FQNEAQ. CDR3 sequence: CASSLAQLNVGQFF. DNA of the CDR3: TGTGCCAGCAGCTTAGCGCAGTTAAATGTGGGGCAGTTCTTC.

This clonotype was seen a handful of times. The CDR3 reads CASSDGRVNNSPLHF. In DNA form, the CDR3 reads TGTGCCAGCAGTGATGGCAGGGTGAATAATTCACCCCTCCACTTT. This chain uses TRBV2 with TRBJ1-6; perhaps TRBD1 as D (5 bases). The CDR3 runs to 15 residues. Trimming removed 3 bases at V and 5 bases at J, with 11 bases between. Germline lookup yields CDR1 SNHLY and CDR2 FYNNEI.

This rearrangement joins TRBV15 to TRBJ1-4; D unclear. The CDR3 contains 14 residues. V dropped 7 bases and J dropped 5 bases, with 14 bases sitting between them. CDR1 and CDR2 from the germline V gene are LNHNV and YYDKDF (reference sequence). This CDR3 reads CATTLPRRNEKLFF. The CDR3 nucleotides are TGTGCCACCACCCTTCCACGGCGGAATGAAAAACTGTTTTTT.

The rearrangement links TRBV6-9 to TRBJ1-5; D unresolved. CDR1 MNHGY and CDR2 SVAAGI come from the germline V gene. The CDR3 is made up of 14 amino acids. Trimming removed 5 bases from V and 2 bases from J, with 10 bases in between. CDR3 nucleotide sequence: TGTGCCAGCAGTGGGCTGGAGGGCAATCAGCCCCAGCATTTT. Translating gives CASSGLEGNQPQHF.

The chain has TRBV9 and TRBJ2-7; 7 positions agree with TRBD2. Germline loops: CDR1 SGDLS, CDR2 YYNGEE. The J segment lost 2 bases and the V segment lost 0 bases, leaving 5 bases of the junction unmatched. The CDR3 has 15 amino acids. The CDR3: CASSVAGGNPYEQYF. CDR3 nucleotides: TGTGCCAGCAGCGTAGCGGGGGGAAATCCCTACGAGCAGTACTTC.

A word on this clonotype: The junction differs from germline at one of its ends, possibly a read error. The CDR3 nucleotides read TGTGCCAGCAGCGTGGCCCCCAGGGGAGAGACCCAGTACTTC. This translates into CASSVAPRGETQYF. The chain employs TRBV5-1 and TRBJ2-5; tentative D call: TRBD1 (6 bases). Germline lookup yields CDR1 SGHRS and CDR2 YFSETQ. There are 14 residues in the CDR3.